This T cell receptor beta chain was documented in a study of T cell repertoires in cytomegalovirus infection. This clonotype appeared many times. What it recognizes is unknown. The CDR3 loop spans 17 amino acids. J lost 5 bases, V lost 7 bases, and 16 bases had no gene match. TCRdb used MiXCR to reprocess the reads, holding one entry per CDR3 protein. The table has around 800,000 distinct CDR3 sequences, approximately 29% seen once. The material sequenced was cultured CD8+ T cells from PBMCs, taken from culture after CMV antigen stimulation. This clonotype was obtained from a human donor in good health (CMV status not recorded). Some clones in this sample may be carry-over from other donors' samples. This sequence joins TRBV12-3 or TRBV12-4 and TRBJ1-1; 10 positions match TRBD1. CDR3 nucleotide sequence: TGTGCCAGCACCAACGGTAGAGACAGGGGGCGGAGGACTGAAGCTTTCTTT. Translating it yields CASTNGRDRGRRTEAFF.